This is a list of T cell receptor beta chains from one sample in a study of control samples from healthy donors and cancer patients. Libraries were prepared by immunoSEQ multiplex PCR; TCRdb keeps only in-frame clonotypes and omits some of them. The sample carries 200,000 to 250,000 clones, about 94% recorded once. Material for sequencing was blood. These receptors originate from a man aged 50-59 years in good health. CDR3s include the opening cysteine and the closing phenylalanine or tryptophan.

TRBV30,CAWSASQTWGSEAFF
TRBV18,CASLVQNTEAFF
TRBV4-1,CASSLQGQPQHF
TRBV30,CAWSAGSSGNTIYF
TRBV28,CASLPGGYYGYTF
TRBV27,CASSSGTGVDYGYTF
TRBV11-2,CASSLDPGGTEAFF
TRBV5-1,CASSLTLDNEKLFF
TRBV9,CASSSINRVNYGYTF
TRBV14,CASSPRRPARPFQETQYF
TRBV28,CASSARWGEGHEKLFF
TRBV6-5,CASSYFGQSGNGYTF
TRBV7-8,CASSSTGLEETQYF
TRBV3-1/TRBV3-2,CASRRTTTDTQYF
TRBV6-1,CASSEKAGANSPLHF
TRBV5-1,CASSFFSRGETQYF
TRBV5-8,CASSLGGINYGYTF
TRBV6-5,CASSYSTAANQAFF
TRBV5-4,CASSLDRGHTEAFF
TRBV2,CASSEALGSGVYNEQFF
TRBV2,CASSEPFGTGPNGETQYF
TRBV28,CASSLRSEAFF
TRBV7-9,CASSLGPYSPLHF
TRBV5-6,CASSQNGPEAFF